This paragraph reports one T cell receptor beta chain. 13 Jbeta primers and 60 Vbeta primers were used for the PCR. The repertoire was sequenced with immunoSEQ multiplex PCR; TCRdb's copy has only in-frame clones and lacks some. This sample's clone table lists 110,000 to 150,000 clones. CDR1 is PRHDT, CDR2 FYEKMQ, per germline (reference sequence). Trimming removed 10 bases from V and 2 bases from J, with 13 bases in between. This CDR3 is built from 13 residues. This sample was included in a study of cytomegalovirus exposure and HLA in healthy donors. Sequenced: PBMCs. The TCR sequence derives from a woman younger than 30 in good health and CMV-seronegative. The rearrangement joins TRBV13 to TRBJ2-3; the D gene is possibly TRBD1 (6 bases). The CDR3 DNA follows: TGTGCCACAGCACTGGGGGCCACAGATACGCAGTATTTT. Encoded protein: CATALGATDTQYF. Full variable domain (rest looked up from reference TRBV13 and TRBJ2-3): AAGVIQSPRHLIKEKRETATLKCYPIPRHDTVYWYQQGPGQDPQFLISFYEKMQSDKGSIPDRFSAQQFSDYHSELNMSSLELGDSALYFCATALGATDTQYFGPGTRLTVL.